The clone carrying this T cell receptor (beta chain) has only a few counts. Amplification of TCR beta CDR3 regions used RNA transcripts. First-round RT-PCR relied on HTBI primers, and a second-round multiplex PCR came next. In TCRdb, the multiplex PCR reads were re-called with MiXCR into one record per CDR3 protein. The sample has 300,000 or so distinct CDR3 sequences, 17% seen once. Other autoimmune diseases, uncontrolled infections, pregnancy or lactation led to the exclusion of patients. This sample is drawn from a study of Graves' ophthalmopathy and Graves' hyperthyroidism. Study at large: At the time of initial diagnosis and before any treatment, peripheral blood was collected.

Deletions cut 3 bases from V and 7 bases from J, with 7 bases between. The CDR3 extends over 11 amino acids. The V gene's germline CDR1 is MDHEN and CDR2 SYDVKM. Sequencing was carried out using peripheral blood. The TCR was taken from an adult man with Graves' ophthalmopathy. The chain joins TRBV28 to TRBJ2-7; D not certain. CDR3 protein: CASSFSGEQYF. The DNA for the CDR3 is TGTGCCAGCAGTTTCTCGGGTGAGCAGTACTTC.